These 25 T cell receptor beta chains originate from one sample sequenced in a study of CD8+CD57+ T cells in acquired aplastic anemia. Selection for sequencing was limited to patients who had shown CD8+CD57+ cell expansion by flow cytometry. Genomic DNA constituted the template upon which TCR beta VDJ and CDR3 profiling was performed. TCRdb re-called the reads with MiXCR, one entry per CDR3 protein. The sample lists 450,000 to 550,000 distinct CDR3 sequences; around 32% were seen once. Sequencing was performed on sorted CD4+, CD8+, or CD8+CD57+ T cells (not recorded which) from PBMCs. The receptors were sampled from a human donor with aplastic anemia.

V gene TRBV7-6 combines with J gene TRBJ2-3; D might be TRBD1 (5 bases). V lost 6 bases and J lost 1, with 17 bases in between. Germline lookup yields CDR1 SGHVS and CDR2 FNYEAQ. The CDR3 spans 16 residues. The chain's CDR3 is CASSYFGAGGTDTQYF. For the CDR3, the DNA is TGTGCCAGCAGTTACTTTGGGGCAGGAGGCACAGATACGCAGTATTTT.

This clonotype occurred a few times. The genes are TRBV28 and TRBJ2-7, with D unresolved. CDR1 is MDHEN, CDR2 SYDVKM, per germline. Trimming left V 5 bases short and J 3 bases short, with 8 bases between. This CDR3 contains 12 residues. CDR3 region: CASSALHYEQYF. The CDR3 DNA reads as TGTGCCAGCAGTGCTCTACACTACGAGCAGTACTTC.

With regard to this clonotype: Being one base from a much bigger clone, this may be a read error. This rearrangement joins TRBV20-1 to TRBJ1-5; D is possibly TRBD1 (6 bases). The CDR3 is 14 amino acids. Germline loops: CDR1 DFQATT, CDR2 SNEGSKA (reference sequence). The CDR3 is CSARDGGGNQLQHF. CDR3 in DNA: TGCAGTGCTAGAGATGGGGGCGGCAATCAGCTCCAGCATTTT.

This clonotype was seen a few times. J is TRBJ2-3 and V is TRBV29-1, with 9 nucleotides matching TRBD1. The CDR3 has 14 residues. V shed 6 bases, J shed 4 bases, and the junction held 8 bases outside the gene matches. Per germline, CDR1 SQVTM and CDR2 ANQGSEA. The CDR3 loop reads CSVGKGQGSDTQYF. For the CDR3, the DNA is TGCAGCGTCGGAAAGGGACAGGGCTCAGATACGCAGTATTTT.

The CDR3 DNA reads TGTGCCAGTACCTTAGGGTCGGGCCCAGATACGCAGTATTTT. Encoded protein: CASTLGSGPDTQYF. The rearrangement joins TRBV19 to TRBJ2-3; D gene uncertain. This CDR3 contains 14 residues. Trimming left V 7 bases short and J 4 bases short, with 15 bases between. CDR1 is LNHDA and CDR2 is SQIVND in the germline V gene (reference sequence).

This clonotype was seen repeatedly, ten times or more. J is TRBJ1-2 and V is TRBV14; the D gene is possibly TRBD1 (5 bases). CDR1 and CDR2 (germline): SGHDN, FVKESK. Trimming removed 0 bases from V and 8 bases from J, with 16 bases in between. The CDR3 is 15 residues long. CDR3 DNA sequence: TGTGCCAGCAGCCAAGAAAGCTGGACACCAGGAGGCTACACCTTC. This translates into CASSQESWTPGGYTF.

This chain uses TRBV19 with TRBJ2-1; no definite D call. Trimming removed 1 base from V and 7 bases from J, with 8 bases in between. Looked up from germline, CDR1 is LNHDA and CDR2 is SQIVND (reference sequence). CDR3 size: 13 residues. The CDR3 here is CASSIARQNEQFF. CDR3 nucleotides: TGTGCCAGTAGTATAGCTCGTCAGAATGAGCAGTTCTTC.

This clonotype was detected only a few times. The CDR3 loop reads CASSELSSYNSPLHF. The CDR3 region has the DNA TGTGCCAGCAGTGAACTAAGCTCCTATAATTCACCCCTCCACTTT. The chain couples TRBV6-1 to TRBJ1-6; D unclear. This CDR3 comprises 15 residues. Germline lookup yields CDR1 MNHNS and CDR2 SASEGT. V gave up 2 bases and J gave up 0 bases, with 5 bases separating them.

The chain carries TRBV7-2 and TRBJ1-3; 9 bases fit TRBD1. With V trimmed by 0 bases and J by 0 bases, 6 bases remained unmatched. This CDR3 comprises 18 residues. Germline assignment: CDR1 SGHTA and CDR2 FQGNSA. For the CDR3, the DNA is TGTGCCAGCAGCTTAGCGCCCCCGGGACAGGGCTCTGGAAACACCATATATTTT. This codes for CASSLAPPGQGSGNTIYF.

The sample holds many counts of this clonotype. The V gene is TRBV24-1, the J gene TRBJ2-2; 8 bases line up with TRBD1. Germline V gene sequence: CDR1 KGHDR, CDR2 SFDVKD. The junction had 2 bases not matched to a gene; V was cut back by 3 bases and J by 0 bases. The CDR3 has 16 residues. The CDR3 here is CATSDTGGPNTGELFF. CDR3 coding DNA: TGTGCCACCAGTGATACAGGGGGACCGAACACCGGGGAGCTGTTTTTT.

The chain is built from TRBV19 and TRBJ2-7; a possible D gene is TRBD2 (6 bases). The ends were cut back, 4 bases at V and 2 bases at J, with 18 bases in the middle. This CDR3 region has 16 residues. The germline V gene encodes CDR1 LNHDA and CDR2 SQIVND (reference sequence). CDR3 in amino acids: CASSRGPLAGPYEQYF. The CDR3 DNA sequence: TGTGCCAGTAGTAGGGGTCCTCTTGCGGGACCCTACGAGCAGTACTTC.

The DNA of the CDR3 is TGTGCCAGCAGTGACGGACGGGGGGATCAGCCCCAGCATTTT. Translated, it gives CASSDGRGDQPQHF. V usage is TRBV6-1 and J usage is TRBJ1-5, with D perhaps matching TRBD1 (5 bases). Trimming removed 3 bases from V and 5 bases from J, with 11 bases in between. CDR1 and CDR2 from the germline V gene are MNHNS and SASEGT. CDR3 length: 14 residues.

A word on this clonotype: The CDR3 does not end in the conserved phenylalanine or tryptophan, so this is likely a read error. Because the CDR3's place on the DNA is in doubt, the DNA is left out and the CDR3 is given as listed by TCRdb. The chain uses TRBV29-1 and TRBJ2-3; the table's D gene call, TRBD1, was not cross checked with the DNA. The CDR3 numbers 10 amino acids, ends counted. The germline V gene encodes CDR1 SQVTM and CDR2 ANQGSEA. The chain's CDR3 is CSVETGGTDY.

This clonotype was recorded at least ten times. The chain combines TRBV5-1 with TRBJ1-6; TRBD1 matches at 7 bases. Germline V gene data show CDR1 as SGHRS and CDR2 as YFSETQ. V was clipped by 4 bases and J by 5 bases; unmatched bases: 6. The CDR3 has 15 amino acids. CDR3 sequence: CASSGGTADNSPLHF. The DNA of the CDR3 is TGCGCCAGCAGCGGAGGGACAGCGGATAATTCACCCCTCCACTTT. Variable domain in full (rest from reference TRBV5-1 and TRBJ1-6): KAGVTQTPRYLIKTRGQQVTLSCSPISGHRSVSWYQQTPGQGLQFLFEYFSETQRNKGNFPGRFSGRQFSNSRSEMNVSTLELGDSALYLCASSGGTADNSPLHFGNGTRLTVT.

A note on this clonotype: This may arise from a read error, as a much more abundant clone is one base away. This CDR3 reads CSANGQGPINAHEQYF. DNA for the CDR3: TGCAGTGCGAATGGACAGGGTCCCATTAACGCCCACGAGCAGTACTTC. J is TRBJ2-7 and V is TRBV20-1; TRBD1 agrees at 8 bases. The CDR3 has 16 amino acids. The ends lost 6 bases at V and 5 bases at J; junction bases unmatched: 18. Germline V gene lookup returns CDR1 DFQATT and CDR2 SNEGSKA (reference sequence).

CDR3: CASSGGQAGLGEQYF. The DNA for the CDR3 is TGCGCCAGCAGTGGAGGACAGGCAGGACTGGGGGAGCAGTACTTC. The chain couples TRBV10-2 to TRBJ2-7, with TRBD1 identical over 7 bases. J was trimmed by 7 bases and V by 4 bases; bases with no gene match: 13. The CDR3 runs to 15 residues. Germline values: CDR1 WSHSY, CDR2 SAAADI.

The genes are TRBV4-2 and TRBJ1-6; no clear D gene. CDR1 is LGHNA and CDR2 is YNFKEQ in the germline V gene. Trimming took 0 bases from V and 3 from J, leaving 12 bases between them. CDR3 length equals 17 residues. In DNA, the CDR3 is TGTGCCAGCAGCCAAGATTTTAAGGAAAACTATAATTCACCCCTCCACTTT. Its translation is CASSQDFKENYNSPLHF.

This rearrangement joins TRBV9 to TRBJ1-2; no reliable D call. V lost 4 bases to trimming and J lost 8 bases, with 21 bases between them. Germline V gene sequence: CDR1 SGDLS, CDR2 YYNGEE. The CDR3 contains 15 residues. In DNA, the CDR3 is TGTGCCAGCAGCTTTGCTAAGGCAGTAGTCGAAGGCTACACCTTC. It is translated as CASSFAKAVVEGYTF.

The chain couples TRBV25-1 to TRBJ2-1; D is perhaps TRBD1 or TRBD2 (6 bases each). Between the trimmed V and J ends, which lost 6 bases and 8 bases, there was a span of 23 bases. CDR1 and CDR2 from the germline V gene are MGHDK and SYGVNS. This CDR3 has 16 amino acids. CDR3: CASRGALLLAYDEQFF. CDR3 DNA: TGTGCCAGCAGGGGGGCTTTGCTACTAGCCTATGATGAGCAGTTCTTC.

Only a few counts were recorded for this clonotype. This chain connects TRBV2 to TRBJ2-3; tentative D call: TRBD1 (5 bases). The CDR3 length is 15 residues. In germline, CDR1 is SNHLY, CDR2 FYNNEI. V lost 8 bases and J lost 3, with 18 bases in between. The CDR3 DNA sequence: TGTGCCAGCTCCGAAGGACATTACCGTACAGATACGCAGTATTTT. It yields the protein CASSEGHYRTDTQYF.

The rearrangement uses TRBV7-8 and TRBJ2-7, with D tentatively TRBD1 (5 bases). In germline, CDR1 is SGHVS, CDR2 FQNEAQ. The V end lost 5 bases, the J end lost 0 bases, and 14 bases lay between the germline ends. The CDR3 covers 15 residues. CDR3 nucleotides: TGTGCCAGCAGCCTTCGGACAATCAGCTCCTACGAGCAGTACTTC. Its translation: CASSLRTISSYEQYF.

This clonotype came up many times. This chain links TRBV24-1 with TRBJ2-5, with D perhaps matching TRBD1 (6 bases). The CDR3 has 15 amino acids. From germline, CDR1 is KGHDR and CDR2 SFDVKD. Trimming removed 3 bases at V and 2 bases at J, with 12 bases between. The CDR3 loop reads CATSDPGQHQETQYF. The CDR3 region has the DNA TGTGCCACCAGTGATCCGGGACAACATCAAGAGACCCAGTACTTC.

The chain uses TRBV11-2 and TRBJ2-1, with D maybe TRBD2 (5 bases). V lost 0 bases to trimming and J lost 1 base, with 7 bases between them. Germline-derived CDR1 and CDR2 are SGHAT and FQNNGV. The CDR3 length is 15 residues. The CDR3 region has the DNA TGTGCCAGCAGCTTAGAGCGAGGGTCCTACAATGAGCAGTTCTTC. Translated: CASSLERGSYNEQFF.

This rearrangement joins TRBV6-1 to TRBJ1-1; D might be TRBD1 (6 bases). The germline V gene encodes CDR1 MNHNS and CDR2 SASEGT. The V end was cut by 4 bases, the J end by 8 bases, with 14 bases between. The CDR3 totals 13 residues. CDR3 amino acids: CASSGGTRLEAFF. The CDR3 bases are TGTGCCAGCAGTGGAGGGACACGACTCGAAGCTTTCTTT.

In its sample, this clonotype was seen many times. CDR3 amino acids: CASRPGLGGTGELFF. DNA of the CDR3: TGTGCCAGCAGGCCTGGACTAGGCGGCACCGGGGAGCTGTTTTTT. The chain combines TRBV2 with TRBJ2-2, with TRBD2 matching over 7 bases. The CDR3 is made up of 15 amino acids. The V segment lost 6 bases and the J segment 4 bases; nucleotides outside the gene matches: 8. Germline lookup yields CDR1 SNHLY and CDR2 FYNNEI.